Each of the 3 T cell receptor beta chains below was sequenced from the same sample in a study of blood T cell repertoires in COVID-19. Sequencing used immunoSEQ multiplex PCR; TCRdb keeps in-frame clones, though not all of them. This sample has around 430,000 clones, with more than 70% found just once. Material for sequencing was peripheral blood. Source of these receptors: a woman between 45 and 65 years old with COVID-19, enrolled during active disease.

The chain uses TRBV19 and TRBJ1-4; D possibly corresponds to TRBD1 (5 bases). This CDR3 region has 15 residues. Trimming removed 7 bases from V and 3 bases from J, with 15 bases in between. The germline V gene encodes CDR1 LNHDA and CDR2 SQIVND (reference sequence). DNA for the CDR3: TGTGCCAGTACGCTGCGGGGGGACCCTAATGAAAAACTGTTTTTT. Translating it yields CASTLRGDPNEKLFF.

V and J are TRBV4-1 and TRBJ1-6, with 7 bases identical to TRBD1. The ends lost 2 bases at V and 0 bases at J; junction bases unmatched: 4. CDR3 length equals 17 residues. Germline V lookup: CDR1 MGHRA, CDR2 YSYEKL. The CDR3 sequence: CASSQWDSSSYNSPLHF. The CDR3 region has the DNA TGCGCCAGCAGCCAATGGGACAGCAGCTCCTATAATTCACCCCTCCACTTT.

The rearrangement uses TRBV6-6 and TRBJ1-6; TRBD1 aligns across 9 bases. CDR3 length: 13 residues. Germline lookup yields CDR1 MNHNY and CDR2 SVGAGI (reference sequence). V lost 4 bases and J lost 8; bases outside the gene matches: 0. CDR3 bases: TGTGCCAGCAGTTGGGACAGGGATTCACCCCTCCACTTT. It is translated as CASSWDRDSPLHF.